The next 2 T cell receptor beta chains were all read from a single sample in a study of blood T cell repertoires in COVID-19. Profiled with immunoSEQ multiplex PCR; TCRdb holds only in-frame clones, not every one. The sample carries around 80,000 clones, about 73% recorded once. Sequences were obtained from peripheral blood. The receptors were gathered from a middle-aged man with active or convalescent COVID-19.

This clone occurred a few times. The DNA for the CDR3 is TGTGCCAGCAGTTTATCGGGGGATGGCTACACCTTC. As protein: CASSLSGDGYTF. The V gene is TRBV28, the J gene TRBJ1-2, with D perhaps TRBD1 (5 bases). Trimming removed 1 base at V and 6 bases at J, with 6 bases between. The CDR3 sequence is 12 residues long. In germline, CDR1 is MDHEN, CDR2 SYDVKM.

This chain uses TRBV5-1 with TRBJ2-7; 7 bases agree with TRBD1. The CDR3 has 14 amino acids. The J segment lost 2 bases and the V segment lost 4 bases, leaving 6 bases of the junction unmatched. Germline CDR1 reads SGHRS; CDR2 reads YFSETQ. The CDR3 reads CASSARTGPYEQYF. In DNA, the CDR3 is TGCGCCAGCAGCGCACGGACAGGACCCTACGAGCAGTACTTC. The whole variable domain, filled in from reference TRBV5-1 and TRBJ2-7, reads KAGVTQTPRYLIKTRGQQVTLSCSPISGHRSVSWYQQTPGQGLQFLFEYFSETQRNKGNFPGRFSGRQFSNSRSEMNVSTLELGDSALYLCASSARTGPYEQYFGPGTRLTVT.